Listed below are T cell receptor beta chains from one sample, sequenced in a study of blood T cell repertoires in COVID-19. Profiled with immunoSEQ multiplex PCR; TCRdb holds only in-frame clones, not every one. The table shows a few hundred thousand clones, with just over 85% occurring only once. The specimen sequenced was PBMCs or T cells enriched from blood (not recorded which). All receptors derive from a middle-aged woman with acute COVID-19. Each CDR3 is given without its conserved first and last residue. The order of the fields is CDR3 protein, V gene.

CDR3 protein: ASSLAGTSGSYEQY; V gene: TRBV5-4
CDR3 protein: ASSLARQGEGYT; V gene: TRBV5-1
CDR3 protein: ASSLGTREKLF; V gene: TRBV11-1
CDR3 protein: ASSLPAGTGSYEQY; V gene: TRBV11-1
CDR3 protein: ATSRRLAGGANQETQY; V gene: TRBV15
CDR3 protein: ASSHPDRNTEAF; V gene: TRBV4-2
CDR3 protein: SVEGLAGVNEQF; V gene: TRBV29-1
CDR3 protein: ASSGWTGMGRQPQH; V gene: TRBV2
CDR3 protein: ASSQDAQGTNSPLH; V gene: TRBV4-1
CDR3 protein: ASSPVRGYGYT; V gene: TRBV5-6
CDR3 protein: ASSLEGGTAEAF; V gene: TRBV5-1
CDR3 protein: ASSEALDRRNTGELF; V gene: TRBV7-6
CDR3 protein: ATSRDAGRVGTGELF; V gene: TRBV15
CDR3 protein: ASTSDREFEAF; V gene: TRBV19
CDR3 protein: ATSDPSEGQNNEQF; V gene: TRBV24-1
CDR3 protein: ASSLSVSGTGAYEQY; V gene: TRBV5-1
CDR3 protein: ASSSYPATGSTGELF; V gene: TRBV27
CDR3 protein: ASTPDRSSYNSPLH; V gene: TRBV7-2
CDR3 protein: ASTNDNTGELF; V gene: TRBV28
CDR3 protein: ASSLQGTGGGYGYT; V gene: TRBV28
CDR3 protein: ASSLPGLAGNTGELF; V gene: TRBV7-6
CDR3 protein: ASGLGRSTDTIY; V gene: TRBV12-5
CDR3 protein: ASSLGSGSGNTIY; V gene: TRBV7-2
CDR3 protein: ASSLDTHSGVTEAF; V gene: TRBV11-2
CDR3 protein: ASSPRGADGYT; V gene: TRBV6-2/TRBV6-3
CDR3 protein: ASSLPGAERGGKAF; V gene: TRBV7-9
CDR3 protein: ASSSRTANEKLF; V gene: TRBV5-5
CDR3 protein: ASSDGQGAWKSSYEQY; V gene: TRBV2
CDR3 protein: ASQAQGAMALYNEQF; V gene: TRBV5-1
CDR3 protein: ASSQGQENTEAF; V gene: TRBV3-1/TRBV3-2
CDR3 protein: ASSGATGKNTEAF; V gene: TRBV7-2
CDR3 protein: ASSPKGRGTEAF; V gene: TRBV19
CDR3 protein: ASSSKTGTLYGYT; V gene: TRBV6-5
CDR3 protein: ASSFSSGGAYEQF; V gene: TRBV7-2
CDR3 protein: ASSAGLAEETQY; V gene: TRBV9
CDR3 protein: ASSYSRGPNSPLH; V gene: TRBV6-5
CDR3 protein: ASTPEWAGGVEQY; V gene: TRBV4-2
CDR3 protein: AISEGGGLVEDTQY; V gene: TRBV10-3
CDR3 protein: ASSFIDGLGGVDTEAF; V gene: TRBV13
CDR3 protein: ASSQQAPTEAF; V gene: TRBV4-2
CDR3 protein: ASSSNGLTANTGELF; V gene: TRBV28
CDR3 protein: ASSQAQGANTIY; V gene: TRBV4-3
CDR3 protein: ASSIEQGLQPQH; V gene: TRBV19
CDR3 protein: ASSEGLGAALNTIY; V gene: TRBV2
CDR3 protein: ASSLVGGSSTDTQY; V gene: TRBV7-6
CDR3 protein: ASSEAGLYGYT; V gene: TRBV25-1
CDR3 protein: ASSFRGSQTGELF; V gene: TRBV11-2
CDR3 protein: ASSPLGLAETQY; V gene: TRBV9
CDR3 protein: ASSLVDRSGETQY; V gene: TRBV7-8